These T cell receptor beta chains were read from a single sample in a study of shared clonotypes between healthy human individuals. Only in-frame clones appear in the TCRdb table, and some are missing; sequencing was by immunoSEQ multiplex PCR. The sample includes approximately 500,000 clones, roughly 80% of them seen just once. Specimen: PBMCs. These receptors were obtained from a woman aged 40 to 50 in good health. Some clones in this sample may be carry-over from other donors' samples. CDR3s include the opening cysteine and the closing phenylalanine or tryptophan. D genes are given only for firm matches. Clone size, where shown, is once, few, many, or a class for clones that have expanded.

V: TRBV7-2
D: .
size: few
J: TRBJ2-7
CDR3: CASSLGDSGTVNYEQYF
DNA: TGTGCCAGCAGCTTAGGGGACTCCGGGACAGTAAACTACGAGCAGTACTTC

V: TRBV28
D: TRBD1
size: .
J: TRBJ2-7
CDR3: CASSPWDRDSYEQYF
DNA: TGTGCCAGCAGTCCCTGGGACAGGGACTCCTATGAGCAGTACTTC

V: TRBV6-5
D: TRBD1
size: .
J: TRBJ1-1
CDR3: CASSRDRGTEAFF
DNA: TGTGCCAGCAGCAGGGACAGGGGAACTGAAGCTTTCTTT

V: TRBV5-1
D: TRBD1
size: .
J: TRBJ2-2
CDR3: CASSLAPGQGTGELFF
DNA: TGCGCCAGCAGCTTGGCGCCGGGACAGGGGACCGGGGAGCTGTTTTTT

V: TRBV11-2
D: .
size: .
J: TRBJ1-5
CDR3: CASSTGHNQPQHF
DNA: TGTGCCAGCTCGACAGGCCATAATCAGCCCCAGCATTTT

V: TRBV28
D: .
size: .
J: TRBJ2-1
CDR3: CASSFPPGAYYNEQFF
DNA: TGTGCCAGCAGTTTTCCCCCCGGGGCCTACTACAATGAGCAGTTCTTC

V: TRBV11-3
D: TRBD1
size: few
J: TRBJ2-7
CDR3: CASSLGDRTYEQYF
DNA: TGTGCCAGCAGCTTGGGGGACAGAACCTACGAGCAGTACTTC

V: TRBV5-1
D: .
size: .
J: TRBJ2-2
CDR3: CASSLYTGELFF
DNA: TGCGCCAGCAGCCTATACACCGGGGAGCTGTTTTTT

V: TRBV5-1
D: .
size: .
J: TRBJ1-1
CDR3: CASSFEINTEAFF
DNA: TGCGCCAGCAGCTTTGAAATTAACACTGAAGCTTTCTTT

V: TRBV18
D: .
size: .
J: TRBJ1-3
CDR3: CASSPRQVPSGNTIYF
DNA: TGTGCCAGCTCACCACGTCAGGTTCCCTCTGGAAACACCATATATTTT

V: TRBV18
D: .
size: .
J: TRBJ2-1
CDR3: CASSGGIHNEQFF
DNA: TGTGCCAGCTCAGGGGGGATCCACAATGAGCAGTTCTTC

V: TRBV19
D: .
size: .
J: TRBJ2-2
CDR3: CASTWTLNTGELFF
DNA: TGTGCCAGTACCTGGACCTTGAACACCGGGGAGCTGTTTTTT

V: TRBV27
D: .
size: .
J: TRBJ2-7
CDR3: CASSLSAFIAGQYF
DNA: TGTGCCAGCAGTTTATCCGCGTTTATTGCGGGGCAGTACTTC

V: TRBV13
D: .
size: .
J: TRBJ2-2
CDR3: CASTLRGSTGELFF
DNA: TGTGCCAGCACTCTCAGGGGCAGCACCGGGGAGCTGTTTTTT

V: TRBV2
D: .
size: .
J: TRBJ2-2
CDR3: CASVRDSQNTGELFF
DNA: TGTGCCAGCGTCCGGGACTCCCAAAACACCGGGGAGCTGTTTTTT

V: TRBV7-9
D: TRBD1
size: .
J: TRBJ2-7
CDR3: CASSDRVFDEQYF
DNA: TGTGCCAGCAGCGACAGGGTTTTCGACGAGCAGTACTTC

V: TRBV6-6
D: .
size: .
J: TRBJ2-2
CDR3: CASSFGAGELFF
DNA: .

V: TRBV6-5
D: TRBD1
size: .
J: TRBJ2-5
CDR3: CASSYSGQGIKTQYF
DNA: TGTGCCAGCAGTTACTCGGGACAGGGGATAAAGACCCAGTACTTC

V: TRBV19
D: TRBD2
size: .
J: TRBJ2-1
CDR3: CASSIERGSLLRGGPRQFF
DNA: TGTGCCAGTAGTATAGAGAGGGGCTCCCTCCTGAGGGGAGGGCCTCGGCAGTTCTTC

V: TRBV4-2
D: .
size: few
J: TRBJ2-1
CDR3: CASSQDVEGAVYNEQFF
DNA: TGTGCCAGCAGCCAAGATGTTGAGGGAGCGGTCTACAATGAGCAGTTCTTC

V: TRBV5-4
D: .
size: few
J: TRBJ1-2
CDR3: CASSLARGQNYGYTF
DNA: TGTGCCAGCAGCTTGGCCAGAGGCCAGAACTATGGCTACACCTTC

V: TRBV29-1
D: .
size: .
J: TRBJ1-4
CDR3: CSVEGGGNEKLFF
DNA: TGCAGCGTTGAAGGCGGAGGGAATGAAAAACTGTTTTTT

V: TRBV14
D: .
size: .
J: TRBJ2-1
CDR3: CASSQDDAGANNEQFF
DNA: TGTGCCAGCAGCCAAGATGACGCCGGGGCTAACAATGAGCAGTTCTTC

V: TRBV9
D: .
size: .
J: TRBJ1-1
CDR3: CASRSTGNTEAFF
DNA: TGTGCCAGCCGATCAACAGGGAACACTGAAGCTTTCTTT

V: TRBV28
D: .
size: .
J: TRBJ2-1
CDR3: CASGTGGREQFF
DNA: TGTGCCAGCGGGACCGGGGGAAGAGAGCAGTTCTTC

V: TRBV15
D: TRBD2
size: many
J: TRBJ2-1
CDR3: CATSGLAGGDEQFF
DNA: TGTGCCACCAGCGGACTAGCGGGAGGGGATGAGCAGTTCTTC

V: TRBV28
D: .
size: .
J: TRBJ2-2
CDR3: CASSPPRTDGELFF
DNA: TGTGCCAGCAGCCCCCCCCGGACGGACGGGGAGCTGTTTTTT

V: TRBV25-1
D: .
size: many
J: TRBJ1-4
CDR3: CASSVAGNEKLFF
DNA: TGTGCCAGCAGTGTAGCGGGGAATGAAAAACTGTTTTTT

V: TRBV7-2
D: TRBD2
size: .
J: TRBJ2-2
CDR3: CASSLDSGKWELFF
DNA: TGTGCCAGCAGCTTAGATAGCGGGAAGTGGGAGCTGTTTTTT

V: TRBV7-3
D: .
size: few
J: TRBJ2-1
CDR3: CASSPTSLGEQFF
DNA: TGTGCCAGCAGCCCAACTAGCTTAGGTGAGCAGTTCTTC

V: TRBV6-5
D: TRBD1
size: .
J: TRBJ2-1
CDR3: CASSTVQGARNEQFF
DNA: TGTGCCAGCAGCACAGTACAGGGGGCGCGCAATGAGCAGTTCTTC

V: TRBV29-1
D: TRBD1
size: once
J: TRBJ2-1
CDR3: CSVEGTGTYNEQFF
DNA: TGCAGCGTTGAGGGGACAGGGACCTACAATGAGCAGTTCTTC

V: TRBV5-1
D: .
size: .
J: TRBJ2-1
CDR3: CASSLGVNNEQFF
DNA: TGCGCCAGCAGCTTGGGCGTGAACAATGAGCAGTTCTTC

V: TRBV6-6
D: TRBD2
size: .
J: TRBJ2-2
CDR3: CASREREGRTGELFF
DNA: TGTGCCAGCAGGGAGCGGGAGGGCCGTACCGGGGAGCTGTTTTTT

V: TRBV7-9
D: TRBD2
size: .
J: TRBJ2-1
CDR3: CASSSTSGLGNEQFF
DNA: TGTGCCAGCAGCTCTACTAGCGGACTAGGCAATGAGCAGTTCTTC

V: TRBV28
D: TRBD1
size: .
J: TRBJ2-2
CDR3: CASSPKDRVNTGELFF
DNA: TGTGCCAGCAGCCCCAAGGACAGGGTCAACACCGGGGAGCTGTTTTTT

V: TRBV7-9
D: .
size: few
J: TRBJ1-2
CDR3: CASSSINYGYTF
DNA: TGTGCCAGCAGCTCCATCAACTATGGCTACACCTTC

V: TRBV19
D: TRBD2
size: .
J: TRBJ2-1
CDR3: CASSRLAVPSSYNEQFF
DNA: TGTGCCAGTAGTCGACTAGCGGTCCCAAGCTCCTACAATGAGCAGTTCTTC

V: TRBV10-1
D: TRBD2
size: .
J: TRBJ2-5
CDR3: CASSEWVGTSGRDGETQYF
DNA: TGCGCCAGCAGTGAGTGGGTAGGGACTAGCGGGAGGGATGGAGAGACCCAGTACTTC

V: TRBV28
D: .
size: .
J: TRBJ1-1
CDR3: CASSSPRVTEAFF
DNA: TGTGCCAGCAGTTCCCCTCGGGTCACTGAAGCTTTCTTT

V: TRBV5-4
D: TRBD2
size: .
J: TRBJ2-5
CDR3: CASSLSGLVMETQYF
DNA: TGTGCCAGCAGCTTGTCGGGACTAGTCATGGAGACCCAGTACTTC

V: TRBV27
D: TRBD2
size: once
J: TRBJ2-7
CDR3: CASSDYSGSTLEQYF
DNA: TGTGCCAGCAGCGACTATAGCGGGAGTACCCTCGAGCAGTACTTC

V: TRBV5-6
D: TRBD1
size: .
J: TRBJ2-1
CDR3: CASSLGDRDNEQFF
DNA: TGTGCCAGCAGCTTGGGGGACAGGGACAATGAGCAGTTCTTC

V: TRBV4-1
D: TRBD2
size: once
J: TRBJ2-1
CDR3: CASSQDGRGGRTFYNEQFF
DNA: TGCGCCAGCAGCCAAGATGGGAGAGGCGGGAGGACTTTTTACAATGAGCAGTTCTTC

V: TRBV27
D: TRBD1
size: .
J: TRBJ2-4
CDR3: CASSLGQGYGIQYF
DNA: TGTGCCAGCAGTTTGGGACAGGGATACGGCATTCAGTACTTC

V: TRBV6-6
D: .
size: .
J: TRBJ2-1
CDR3: CASRDPASSVNEQFF
DNA: TGTGCCAGCAGAGATCCTGCCTCTAGCGTGAATGAGCAGTTCTTC

V: TRBV2
D: .
size: .
J: TRBJ1-3
CDR3: CASSANSLSGNTIYF
DNA: TGTGCCAGCAGCGCAAACAGTTTATCTGGAAACACCATATATTTT

V: TRBV10-3
D: .
size: .
J: TRBJ2-5
CDR3: CASRGTDQETQYF
DNA: TGTGCCAGCCGCGGGACAGATCAAGAGACCCAGTACTTC